This is a list of T cell receptor beta chains from one sample in a study of T cells in localized non-small cell lung cancer. Profiled with immunoSEQ multiplex PCR; TCRdb holds only in-frame clones, not every one. The table has around 15,000 clones, 75% to 90% seen once. The sample consisted of peripheral blood, taken before any cancer treatment. The receptors originated from an older female donor with stage III squamous cell lung carcinoma. Each CDR3 is given with its conserved first and last residue. A D gene is named only where the DNA matches it firmly. Some rows mark clone size as missing; the rest say once, few, many or name a class of expanded clone.

v_gene: TRBV27
j_gene: TRBJ1-2
len: 13
abundance: -
d_gene: -
CDR3aa: CASSSGINYGYTF
CDR3nt: TGTGCCAGCAGTTCAGGGATTAACTATGGCTACACCTTC

v_gene: TRBV2
j_gene: TRBJ1-4
len: 11
abundance: few
d_gene: -
CDR3aa: CASSVNEKLFF
CDR3nt: TGTGCCAGCAGTGTTAATGAAAAACTGTTTTTT

v_gene: TRBV18
j_gene: TRBJ2-7
len: 13
abundance: -
d_gene: -
CDR3aa: CASSRDSSYEQYF
CDR3nt: TGTGCCAGCTCGCGGGACAGTTCTTACGAGCAGTACTTC

v_gene: TRBV7-2
j_gene: TRBJ1-2
len: 12
abundance: -
d_gene: -
CDR3aa: CASSPDGARYTF
CDR3nt: TGTGCCAGCAGCCCCGATGGTGCCCGCTACACCTTC

v_gene: TRBV5-1
j_gene: TRBJ1-4
len: 15
abundance: -
d_gene: -
CDR3aa: CASSPAGDYNEKLFF
CDR3nt: TGCGCCAGCAGCCCCGCAGGGGACTATAATGAAAAACTGTTTTTT

v_gene: TRBV19
j_gene: TRBJ2-5
len: 12
abundance: -
d_gene: -
CDR3aa: CASSERLETQYF
CDR3nt: TGTGCCAGTAGTGAGCGGCTAGAGACCCAGTACTTC

v_gene: TRBV19
j_gene: TRBJ1-1
len: 13
abundance: -
d_gene: -
CDR3aa: CASTQHMNTEAFF
CDR3nt: TGTGCCAGTACTCAACACATGAACACTGAAGCTTTCTTT

v_gene: TRBV20-1
j_gene: TRBJ2-7
len: 10
abundance: -
d_gene: -
CDR3aa: CSAGAYEQYF
CDR3nt: TGCAGTGCCGGGGCCTACGAGCAGTACTTC

v_gene: TRBV5-1
j_gene: TRBJ1-2
len: 13
abundance: -
d_gene: -
CDR3aa: CASSLAPNYGYTF
CDR3nt: TGCGCCAGCAGCTTGGCGCCTAACTATGGCTACACCTTC

v_gene: TRBV5-4
j_gene: TRBJ2-1
len: 12
abundance: -
d_gene: TRBD1
CDR3aa: CASSLDRGEQFF
CDR3nt: TGTGCCAGCAGCTTGGACAGGGGTGAGCAGTTCTTC

v_gene: TRBV4-2
j_gene: TRBJ2-6
len: 17
abundance: -
d_gene: TRBD2
CDR3aa: CASSQDRAGDGANVLTF
CDR3nt: TGTGCCAGCAGCCAAGATCGGGCGGGAGATGGGGCCAACGTCCTGACTTTC

v_gene: TRBV29-1
j_gene: TRBJ2-1
len: 12
abundance: -
d_gene: -
CDR3aa: CSVAGEYNEQFF
CDR3nt: TGCAGCGTTGCGGGGGAGTACAATGAGCAGTTCTTC

v_gene: TRBV7-6
j_gene: TRBJ2-7
len: 15
abundance: -
d_gene: TRBD1
CDR3aa: CASRRTGERYDEQYF
CDR3nt: TGTGCCAGCAGACGGACAGGGGAAAGGTATGACGAGCAGTACTTC

v_gene: TRBV30
j_gene: TRBJ2-2
len: 13
abundance: -
d_gene: -
CDR3aa: CAWSHSLSGELFF
CDR3nt: TGTGCCTGGAGTCACTCTTTGTCCGGGGAGCTGTTTTTT

v_gene: TRBV9
j_gene: TRBJ1-6
len: 18
abundance: once
d_gene: -
CDR3aa: CASSVASASASYNSPLHF
CDR3nt: TGTGCCAGCAGCGTAGCTTCCGCATCGGCCTCCTATAATTCACCCCTCCACTTT

v_gene: TRBV28
j_gene: TRBJ2-7
len: 15
abundance: -
d_gene: TRBD1
CDR3aa: CASSSWTGGSEEQYF
CDR3nt: TGTGCCAGCAGTTCCTGGACAGGGGGCTCGGAAGAGCAGTACTTC

v_gene: TRBV29-1
j_gene: TRBJ2-7
len: 13
abundance: -
d_gene: -
CDR3aa: CSASRGSGYEQYF
CDR3nt: TGCAGCGCAAGTAGGGGTTCCGGCTACGAGCAGTACTTC

v_gene: TRBV7-2
j_gene: TRBJ1-1
len: 13
abundance: -
d_gene: -
CDR3aa: CASSLLPVTEAFF
CDR3nt: TGTGCCAGCAGCCTCCTGCCGGTCACTGAAGCTTTCTTT

v_gene: TRBV9
j_gene: TRBJ2-3
len: 13
abundance: -
d_gene: -
CDR3aa: CASSVGPTDTQYF
CDR3nt: TGTGCCAGCAGCGTAGGGCCTACAGATACGCAGTATTTT

v_gene: TRBV5-6
j_gene: TRBJ2-7
len: 15
abundance: -
d_gene: -
CDR3aa: CASSLYAIRYYEQYF
CDR3nt: TGTGCCAGCAGCTTGTACGCCATACGTTACTACGAGCAGTACTTC

v_gene: TRBV4-2
j_gene: TRBJ1-5
len: 13
abundance: -
d_gene: -
CDR3aa: CASSQPEGQPQHF
CDR3nt: TGTGCCAGCAGCCAGCCCGAAGGTCAGCCCCAGCATTTT

v_gene: TRBV6-1
j_gene: TRBJ2-5
len: 13
abundance: -
d_gene: TRBD1
CDR3aa: CASSWTGEETQYF
CDR3nt: TGTGCCAGCAGCTGGACAGGGGAAGAGACCCAGTACTTC

v_gene: TRBV6-1
j_gene: TRBJ2-1
len: 17
abundance: -
d_gene: TRBD2
CDR3aa: CASSDPTSGRAPNEQFF
CDR3nt: TGTGCCAGCAGTGACCCGACTAGCGGGAGGGCCCCGAATGAGCAGTTCTTC

v_gene: TRBV11-3
j_gene: TRBJ2-1
len: 13
abundance: -
d_gene: -
CDR3aa: CASSLDGESEQFF
CDR3nt: TGTGCCAGCAGCTTAGATGGGGAATCTGAGCAGTTCTTC

v_gene: TRBV7-9
j_gene: TRBJ1-6
len: 12
abundance: -
d_gene: -
CDR3aa: CASSFGNSPLHF
CDR3nt: TGTGCCAGCAGCTTCGGCAATTCACCCCTCCACTTT

v_gene: TRBV7-2
j_gene: TRBJ1-5
len: 14
abundance: -
d_gene: TRBD1
CDR3aa: CASSGTGGGQPQHF
CDR3nt: TGTGCCAGCAGCGGCACAGGGGGCGGGCAGCCCCAGCATTTT

v_gene: TRBV6-5
j_gene: TRBJ1-5
len: 13
abundance: -
d_gene: -
CDR3aa: CASSYSSGQPQHF
CDR3nt: TGTGCCAGCAGTTACTCGTCTGGCCAGCCCCAGCATTTT

v_gene: TRBV19
j_gene: TRBJ1-4
len: 15
abundance: -
d_gene: -
CDR3aa: CASTPRTPGDEKLFF
CDR3nt: TGTGCCAGTACCCCGAGGACACCGGGCGACGAAAAACTGTTTTTT

v_gene: TRBV5-1
j_gene: TRBJ2-1
len: 15
abundance: -
d_gene: -
CDR3aa: CASSTGSNGINEQFF
CDR3nt: TGCGCCAGCAGCACCGGGTCAAATGGAATCAATGAGCAGTTCTTC

v_gene: TRBV28
j_gene: TRBJ1-1
len: 19
abundance: -
d_gene: TRBD1
CDR3aa: CASSASLRSPGQGNTEAFF
CDR3nt: TGTGCCAGCAGCGCCAGTTTACGAAGCCCGGGACAGGGGAACACTGAAGCTTTCTTT

v_gene: TRBV9
j_gene: TRBJ1-2
len: 13
abundance: -
d_gene: TRBD1
CDR3aa: CASSVGTGVGYTF
CDR3nt: TGTGCCAGCAGCGTGGGGACAGGGGTAGGCTACACCTTC

v_gene: TRBV5-4
j_gene: TRBJ2-1
len: 15
abundance: -
d_gene: TRBD2
CDR3aa: CASSSTSSGYNEQFF
CDR3nt: TGTGCCAGCAGCTCGACTTCTAGCGGTTACAATGAGCAGTTCTTC

v_gene: TRBV5-1
j_gene: TRBJ1-1
len: 13
abundance: -
d_gene: -
CDR3aa: CASSLQDHTEAFF
CDR3nt: TGCGCCAGCAGCTTACAGGACCACACTGAAGCTTTCTTT

v_gene: TRBV2
j_gene: TRBJ1-1
len: 12
abundance: -
d_gene: -
CDR3aa: CASSEEGLVAFF
CDR3nt: TGTGCCAGCAGTGAGGAAGGACTGGTAGCTTTCTTT

v_gene: TRBV5-1
j_gene: TRBJ1-5
len: 17
abundance: -
d_gene: -
CDR3aa: CASSECGDTPSNQPQHF
CDR3nt: TGCGCCAGCAGCGAATGCGGGGATACCCCCTCCAATCAGCCCCAGCATTTT

v_gene: TRBV30
j_gene: TRBJ2-1
len: 15
abundance: -
d_gene: TRBD2
CDR3aa: CAWSVSRGGSNEQFF
CDR3nt: TGTGCCTGGAGTGTGTCGCGGGGGGGTAGCAATGAGCAGTTCTTC

v_gene: TRBV6-4
j_gene: TRBJ2-2
len: 15
abundance: -
d_gene: -
CDR3aa: CASSDSGTVSGELFF
CDR3nt: TGTGCCAGCAGTGACTCAGGAACCGTCTCCGGGGAGCTGTTTTTT

v_gene: TRBV6-5
j_gene: TRBJ2-1
len: 12
abundance: -
d_gene: TRBD1
CDR3aa: CASRQGVNEQFF
CDR3nt: TGTGCCAGCAGACAGGGGGTGAATGAGCAGTTCTTC

v_gene: TRBV27
j_gene: TRBJ2-1
len: 13
abundance: few
d_gene: -
CDR3aa: CASSLDYFNEQFF
CDR3nt: TGTGCCAGCAGTCTGGACTATTTCAATGAGCAGTTCTTC

v_gene: TRBV10-3
j_gene: TRBJ2-1
len: 18
abundance: -
d_gene: TRBD2
CDR3aa: CAISGVGLLAGGYNEQFF
CDR3nt: TGTGCCATCAGTGGGGTCGGGTTACTAGCGGGAGGGTACAATGAGCAGTTCTTC

v_gene: TRBV29-1
j_gene: TRBJ1-3
len: 13
abundance: -
d_gene: -
CDR3aa: CSVEGGSGNTIYF
CDR3nt: TGCAGCGTTGAAGGAGGGTCTGGAAACACCATATATTTT

v_gene: TRBV7-6
j_gene: TRBJ2-5
len: 15
abundance: -
d_gene: TRBD2
CDR3aa: CASRFLAGGHETQYF
CDR3nt: TGTGCCAGCAGATTCCTAGCGGGAGGTCATGAGACCCAGTACTTC

v_gene: TRBV28
j_gene: TRBJ2-7
len: 14
abundance: -
d_gene: -
CDR3aa: CASRAGGARGEQYF
CDR3nt: TGTGCCAGCCGGGCCGGGGGAGCCAGGGGCGAGCAGTACTTC

v_gene: TRBV30
j_gene: TRBJ1-2
len: 13
abundance: -
d_gene: -
CDR3aa: CAWTQGSTYGYTF
CDR3nt: TGTGCCTGGACACAGGGAAGTACCTATGGCTACACCTTC

v_gene: TRBV10-3
j_gene: TRBJ1-5
len: 16
abundance: -
d_gene: TRBD1
CDR3aa: CAISESRGREEQPQHF
CDR3nt: TGTGCCATCAGTGAGTCAAGGGGGCGGGAGGAACAGCCCCAGCATTTT